The 17 T cell receptor beta chains below come from one sample, sequenced in a study of blood T cell repertoires in COVID-19. Generated by immunoSEQ multiplex PCR, the TCRdb table keeps only in-frame clones and is missing some. The sample carries around 320,000 clones, 90% to 95% recorded once. Sequenced sample: PBMCs or T cells enriched from blood (not recorded which). Receptor source: a woman in her twenties or thirties who had been exposed to COVID-19.

V usage is TRBV27 and J usage is TRBJ1-5; D is possibly TRBD1 (5 bases). The CDR3 is made up of 13 amino acids. Germline V CDR1 and CDR2: MNHEY, SMNVEV (reference sequence). V was shortened by 5 bases and J by 7 bases, with 12 bases between the two germline ends. The CDR3 loop is CASSLGGGQPQHF. The DNA of the CDR3 is TGTGCCAGCAGTCTGGGGGGAGGGCAGCCCCAGCATTTT.

The chain combines TRBV14 with TRBJ2-1; D is unclear. Trimming cost V 5 bases and J 8 bases, with 7 bases left between them. The CDR3 runs to 11 residues. Germline V CDR1 and CDR2: SGHDN, FVKESK. CDR3 sequence: CASSFLYEQFF. CDR3 nucleotide sequence: TGTGCCAGCAGCTTCTTATATGAGCAGTTCTTC.

CDR3 in DNA: TGTGCCAGCAGTGCGCCCGGGACACTCAATCAGCCCCAGCATTTT. This gives the protein CASSAPGTLNQPQHF. The V and J genes are TRBV6-6 and TRBJ1-5, with TRBD1 as a possible D gene (6 bases). The CDR3 length is 15 residues. CDR1 and CDR2 from the germline V gene are MNHNY and SVGAGI (reference sequence). Trimming took 5 bases from V and 3 from J, leaving 14 bases between them.

The J gene is TRBJ2-7, the V gene TRBV4-3; 11 bases are a match to TRBD2. The trim removed 3 bases at V and 3 bases at J, leaving 7 bases unmatched. Germline values: CDR1 LGHNA, CDR2 YSLEER. The CDR3 consists of 16 residues. CDR3 sequence: CASSQETSGDFYEQYF. The CDR3 DNA is TGCGCCAGCAGCCAGGAGACTAGCGGGGACTTCTACGAGCAGTACTTC.

The J gene is TRBJ2-7, the V gene TRBV7-2; 8 bases are a match to TRBD2. The CDR3 runs 15 residues. Per the germline V gene, CDR1 is SGHTA and CDR2 is FQGNSA. V shed 1 base, J shed 5 bases, and the junction held 7 bases outside the gene matches. The CDR3 DNA reads as TGTGCCAGCAGCTTAGAGGCGGGGGGTTTCGACGAGCAGTACTTC. The encoded protein is CASSLEAGGFDEQYF.

J is TRBJ1-1 and V is TRBV2, with a possible D match to TRBD1 (5 bases). The CDR3 totals 16 residues. Deletions cut 2 bases from V and 0 bases from J, with 13 bases between. The V gene's germline CDR1 is SNHLY and CDR2 FYNNEI. CDR3 in DNA: TGTGCCAGCAGTGAATGGCAGGGCGGGATGAACACTGAAGCTTTCTTT. Residues: CASSEWQGGMNTEAFF. Full variable domain (remainder filled in from reference TRBV2 and TRBJ1-1): EPEVTQTPSHQVTQMGQEVILRCVPISNHLYFYWYRQILGQKVEFLVSFYNNEISEKSEIFDDQFSVERPDGSNFTLKIRSTKLEDSAMYFCASSEWQGGMNTEAFFGQGTRLTVV.

This chain joins TRBV29-1 and TRBJ2-7; 8 bases align to TRBD1. With V trimmed by 0 bases and J by 4 bases, 8 bases remained unmatched. Germline V gene data show CDR1 as SQVTM and CDR2 as ANQGSEA. The CDR3 extends over 15 amino acids. CDR3 region: CSVEDSQGVFYEQYF. As DNA, the CDR3 is TGCAGCGTTGAAGACTCACAGGGGGTTTTTTACGAGCAGTACTTC.

The J gene is TRBJ2-1, the V gene TRBV24-1; TRBD2 agrees at 10 bases. Germline V CDR1 and CDR2: KGHDR, SFDVKD. Losses at the gene ends were 10 bases for V and 10 bases for J; bases not matched to a gene: 9. This CDR3 comprises 13 residues. Here the CDR3 reads CATRAGGLREQFF. The CDR3 bases are TGTGCCACGAGAGCGGGGGGGTTAAGAGAGCAGTTCTTC.

This clone is a singleton in its sample. The chain employs TRBV27 and TRBJ2-7; D uncertain. Trimming cost V 3 bases and J 3 bases, with 21 bases left between them. Germline values: CDR1 MNHEY, CDR2 SMNVEV (reference sequence). This CDR3 has 17 amino acids. CDR3 bases: TGTGCCAGCAGTTTCTCAGCTACATGGGCCGGATACTACGAGCAGTACTTC. Its protein is CASSFSATWAGYYEQYF.

DNA for the CDR3: TGTGCCTGGAGTTATACTAGCGGGGGCTCAGAGACCCAGTACTTC. Translation: CAWSYTSGGSETQYF. The chain couples TRBV30 to TRBJ2-5, with 11 bases identical to TRBD2. The CDR3 contains 15 residues. Germline V gene sequence: CDR1 GTSNPN, CDR2 SVGIG (reference sequence). Trimming cost V 2 bases and J 4 bases; bases outside gene matches: 6.

This rearrangement joins TRBV7-2 to TRBJ1-3; D is ambiguous. This CDR3 region has 16 residues. Trimming shortened V by 3 bases and J by 0 bases, and 12 bases separated the two germline ends. Per the germline V gene, CDR1 is SGHTA and CDR2 is FQGNSA. The CDR3 loop reads CASSFGDGSSGNTIYF. CDR3 DNA sequence: TGTGCCAGCAGCTTCGGAGACGGATCCTCTGGAAACACCATATATTTT.

The chain couples TRBV6-5 to TRBJ2-7; a possible D gene is TRBD1 (5 bases). Deletions cut 0 bases from V and 0 bases from J, with 12 bases between. The CDR3 is 16 amino acids. Germline assignment: CDR1 MNHEY and CDR2 SVGAGI. The CDR3 sequence: CASSYSGQVSSYEQYF. In DNA form, the CDR3 reads TGTGCCAGCAGTTACTCGGGGCAGGTGTCCTCCTACGAGCAGTACTTC.

The gene calls are TRBV5-1 and TRBJ1-1; the D gene is possibly TRBD1 (6 bases). Germline loops: CDR1 SGHRS, CDR2 YFSETQ. Trimming cost V 4 bases and J 2 bases, with 18 bases left between them. This CDR3 comprises 16 residues. CDR3 loop: CASSPKGTCNNTEAFF. CDR3 coding DNA: TGCGCCAGCAGCCCGAAAGGGACATGCAATAACACTGAAGCTTTCTTT.

This clone was seen once. The chain combines TRBV13 with TRBJ2-1; 8 nucleotides line up with TRBD2. This CDR3 comprises 15 residues. Germline-derived CDR1 and CDR2 are PRHDT and FYEKMQ (reference sequence). Losses at the gene ends were 5 bases for V and 4 bases for J; bases not matched to a gene: 7. The CDR3 DNA reads TGTGCCAGCAGCCTTATAGCGGGGAGGTACAATGAGCAGTTCTTC. Its translation is CASSLIAGRYNEQFF.

The chain couples TRBV27 to TRBJ1-2; 10 bases are a match to TRBD1. V shed 1 base, J shed 5 bases, and the junction held 7 bases outside the gene matches. The CDR3 sequence is 16 residues long. Germline loops: CDR1 MNHEY, CDR2 SMNVEV (reference sequence). The CDR3 is CASSLFRDRGRYGYTF. In nucleotides, the CDR3 is TGTGCCAGCAGTTTATTCCGGGACAGGGGACGATATGGCTACACCTTC.

J is TRBJ1-3 and V is TRBV2, with D unresolved. The CDR3 sequence is 15 residues long. Trimming took off 4 bases at V and 0 bases at J, with 10 bases between the two ends. CDR1 is SNHLY, CDR2 FYNNEI, per germline. The CDR3 region is CASSGVGFSGNTIYF. CDR3 nucleotides: TGTGCCAGCAGTGGTGTGGGCTTCTCTGGAAACACCATATATTTT.

The chain employs TRBV5-1 and TRBJ2-1; D possibly corresponds to TRBD1 (6 bases). The germline V and J ends were trimmed by 7 bases and 2 bases, with 13 bases remaining between them. This CDR3 has 14 amino acids. Looked up from germline, CDR1 is SGHRS and CDR2 is YFSETQ. CDR3 DNA: TGCGCCAGCGCCCCCGGGACACCCTACAATGAGCAGTTCTTC. This translates into CASAPGTPYNEQFF.